Detailed here is one TCR beta chain. The data stem from a study of blood T cell repertoires in COVID-19. The assay was immunoSEQ multiplex PCR, and TCRdb's table has in-frame clones only and misses some. The sample carries a few hundred thousand clones, around 89% recorded once. V shed 7 bases, J shed 0 bases, and the junction held 6 bases outside the gene matches. The germline V gene has CDR1 SGHRS and CDR2 YFSETQ. The CDR3 sequence is 17 residues long. Sequencing used peripheral blood. The source of this sequence is a woman aged 45-65 years with COVID-19, enrolled during active disease. J is TRBJ2-6 and V is TRBV5-1, with 11 bases that match TRBD1. DNA for the CDR3: TGCGCCAGCCGCACCGGGACAGGGGGCTCTGGGGCCAACGTCCTGACTTTC. This gives the protein CASRTGTGGSGANVLTF.